A single sample is the source of the 9 T cell receptor beta chains below, sequenced in a study of cytomegalovirus exposure and HLA in healthy donors. PCR employed 60 Vbeta and 13 Jbeta primers. Libraries were prepared by immunoSEQ multiplex PCR; TCRdb keeps only in-frame clonotypes and omits some of them. This table has about 210,000 clones, about three quarters appearing once. Sample: PBMCs. These receptors all come from a boy aged 5 to 17 in good health and CMV-seronegative.

The V gene is TRBV5-1, the J gene TRBJ1-1; 8 bases are a match to TRBD1. This CDR3 has 15 residues. Trimming removed 6 bases from V and 1 base from J; junction bases left unmatched: 8. CDR1 is SGHRS, CDR2 YFSETQ, per germline. For the CDR3, the DNA is TGCGCCAGCACCCGGACCGGGACAGGGAACACTGAAGCTTTCTTT. Translated: CASTRTGTGNTEAFF.

This clone was picked up a small number of times. V usage is TRBV11-3 and J usage is TRBJ1-1; TRBD1 matches 7 bases. J gave up 4 bases and V 5 bases, and 7 bases lay outside the gene matches. This CDR3 comprises 14 residues. Germline V gene lookup returns CDR1 SGHNT and CDR2 YENEEA. The CDR3 nucleotides read TGTGCCAGCAGCAAGACAGGGTGGCGCACTGAAGCTTTCTTT. Translated: CASSKTGWRTEAFF.

The chain's CDR3 is CATSRELAGNTDTQYF. Written as DNA, the CDR3 is TGTGCCACCAGCAGAGAACTAGCGGGAAACACAGATACGCAGTATTTT. The chain employs TRBV15 and TRBJ2-3; TRBD2 matches 10 bases. V was clipped by 0 bases and J by 2 bases; unmatched bases: 2. Germline V gene lookup returns CDR1 LNHNV and CDR2 YYDKDF (reference sequence). The CDR3 is made up of 16 amino acids.

This rearrangement joins TRBV9 to TRBJ2-3; 9 positions match TRBD1. The length of the CDR3 is 20 residues. Germline values: CDR1 SGDLS, CDR2 YYNGEE. V was pared by 2 bases and J by 0 bases, with 16 bases of the junction left unmatched. The CDR3 is CASSVPGQGERSESTDTQYF. The CDR3 DNA follows: TGTGCCAGCAGCGTCCCGGGACAGGGTGAGAGGTCCGAAAGCACAGATACGCAGTATTTT.

The V and J genes are TRBV29-1 and TRBJ1-1; D unclear. V lost 6 bases to trimming and J lost 5 bases, with 16 bases between them. Germline CDR1 is SQVTM and CDR2 is ANQGSEA. The CDR3 has 13 residues. The DNA for the CDR3 is TGCAGCGTCGGCACCCCCGAGGAGACTGAAGCTTTCTTT. Residues: CSVGTPEETEAFF.

DNA for the CDR3: TGTGCCAGCAGACCCGCCGACAGATACACTGAAGCTTTCTTT. Translation: CASRPADRYTEAFF. The V call is TRBV7-9, the J call TRBJ1-1; a possible D gene is TRBD1 (5 bases). The CDR3 has 14 amino acids. V was shortened by 6 bases and J by 3 bases, with 14 bases between the two germline ends. Germline assignment: CDR1 SEHNR and CDR2 FQNEAQ (reference sequence).

The CDR3 loop is CASSPEQGLGNTEAFF. The CDR3 bases are TGTGCCAGCAGCCCGGAACAGGGGTTAGGAAACACTGAAGCTTTCTTT. The rearrangement links TRBV5-6 to TRBJ1-1; 7 nucleotides align to TRBD1. The germline gives CDR1 SGHDT, CDR2 YYEEEE. This CDR3 is 16 amino acids long. After removal of 4 bases from V and 2 bases from J, the junction contained 11 bases not matched to a gene. Combining the CDR3 with reference TRBV5-6 and TRBJ1-1 gives the whole variable domain DAGVTQSPTHLIKTRGQQVTLRCSPKSGHDTVSWYQQALGQGPQFIFQYYEEEERQRGNFPDRFSGHQFPNYSSELNVNALLLGDSALYLCASSPEQGLGNTEAFFGQGTRLTVV.

The J gene is TRBJ1-2, the V gene TRBV6-1; no reliable D call. CDR1 and CDR2 from the germline V gene are MNHNS and SASEGT. V lost 6 bases, J lost 4 bases, and 12 bases lay in between. CDR3 length: 13 residues. As DNA, the CDR3 is TGTGCCAGCAGAGGCTCGGGAGGCTATGGCTACACCTTC. Amino acids: CASRGSGGYGYTF.

This sequence joins TRBV5-5 and TRBJ2-1, with 10 bases lining up with TRBD1. V gave up 4 bases and J gave up 7 bases; unmatched junction bases: 14. CDR1 and CDR2 (germline): SGHKS, YYEKEE (reference sequence). This CDR3 is 17 amino acids long. The CDR3 protein is CASSPTRTGGFSNEQFF. The CDR3 bases are TGTGCCAGCAGCCCGACAAGGACAGGGGGTTTCAGTAATGAGCAGTTCTTC.